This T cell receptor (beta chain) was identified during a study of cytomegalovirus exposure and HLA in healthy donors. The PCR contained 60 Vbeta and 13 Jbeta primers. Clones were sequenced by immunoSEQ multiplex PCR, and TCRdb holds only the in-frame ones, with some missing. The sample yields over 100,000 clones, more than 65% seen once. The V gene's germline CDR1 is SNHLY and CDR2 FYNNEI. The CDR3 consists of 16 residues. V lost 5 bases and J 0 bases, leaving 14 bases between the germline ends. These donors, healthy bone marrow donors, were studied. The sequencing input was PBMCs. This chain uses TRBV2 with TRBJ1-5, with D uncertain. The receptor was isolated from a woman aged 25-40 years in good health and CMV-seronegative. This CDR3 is CASSSQHPFSNQPQHF. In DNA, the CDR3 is TGTGCCAGCAGTTCTCAACACCCATTTAGCAATCAGCCCCAGCATTTT.